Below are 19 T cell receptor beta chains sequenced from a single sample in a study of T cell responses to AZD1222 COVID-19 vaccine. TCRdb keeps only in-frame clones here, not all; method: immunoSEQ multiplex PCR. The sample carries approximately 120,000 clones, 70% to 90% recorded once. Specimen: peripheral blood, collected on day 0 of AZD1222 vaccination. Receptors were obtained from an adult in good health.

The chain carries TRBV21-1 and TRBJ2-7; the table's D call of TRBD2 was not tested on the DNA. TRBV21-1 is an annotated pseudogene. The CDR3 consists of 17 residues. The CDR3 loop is CASSNLGPEGTSYEQYV. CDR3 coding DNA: TGTGCCAGCAGCAATCTCGGACCAGAGGGTACCTCCTACGAGCAGTACGTC.

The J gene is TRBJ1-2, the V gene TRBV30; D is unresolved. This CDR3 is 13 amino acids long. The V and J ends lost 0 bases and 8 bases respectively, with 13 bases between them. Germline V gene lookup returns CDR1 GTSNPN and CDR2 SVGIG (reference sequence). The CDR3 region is CAWSVAGNLGYTF. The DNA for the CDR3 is TGTGCCTGGAGTGTAGCCGGGAACCTGGGCTACACCTTC.

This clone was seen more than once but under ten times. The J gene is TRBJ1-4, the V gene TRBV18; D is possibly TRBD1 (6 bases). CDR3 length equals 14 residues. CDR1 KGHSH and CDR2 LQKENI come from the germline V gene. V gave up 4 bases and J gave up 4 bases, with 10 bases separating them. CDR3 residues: CASSLSDSNEKLFF. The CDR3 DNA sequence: TGTGCCAGCTCACTCTCGGACAGTAATGAAAAACTGTTTTTT.

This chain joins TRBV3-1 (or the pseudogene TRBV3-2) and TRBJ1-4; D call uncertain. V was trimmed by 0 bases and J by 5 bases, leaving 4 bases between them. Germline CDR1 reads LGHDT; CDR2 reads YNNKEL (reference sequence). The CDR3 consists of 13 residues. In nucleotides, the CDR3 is TGTGCCAGCAGCCAAGATGTGAATGAAAAACTGTTTTTT. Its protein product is CASSQDVNEKLFF.

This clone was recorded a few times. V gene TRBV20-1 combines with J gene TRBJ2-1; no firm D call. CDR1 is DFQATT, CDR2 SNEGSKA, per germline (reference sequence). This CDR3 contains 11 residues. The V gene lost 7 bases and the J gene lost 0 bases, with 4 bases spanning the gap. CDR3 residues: CSGDSYNEQFF. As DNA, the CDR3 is TGCAGTGGGGACTCCTACAATGAGCAGTTCTTC.

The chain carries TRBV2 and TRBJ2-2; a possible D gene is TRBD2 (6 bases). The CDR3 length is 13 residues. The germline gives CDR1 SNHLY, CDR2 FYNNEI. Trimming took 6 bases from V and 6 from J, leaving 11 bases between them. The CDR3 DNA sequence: TGTGCCAGCAGGCGACTAGTCGCCGGGGAGCTGTTTTTT. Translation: CASRRLVAGELFF.

CDR3 sequence (DNA): TGTGCCAGCATCCGGACTAGCGGGAGACCAGATACGCAGTATTTT. Protein: CASIRTSGRPDTQYF. The chain employs TRBV6-5 and TRBJ2-3; TRBD2 aligns across 13 bases. The germline V gene encodes CDR1 MNHEY and CDR2 SVGAGI. The CDR3 consists of 15 residues. Trimming removed 7 bases from V and 4 bases from J; junction bases left unmatched: 5.

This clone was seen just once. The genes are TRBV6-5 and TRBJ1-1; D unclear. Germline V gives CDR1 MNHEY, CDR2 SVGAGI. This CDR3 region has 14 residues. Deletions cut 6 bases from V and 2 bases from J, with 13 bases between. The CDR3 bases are TGTGCCAGCAGCCGGACCTTCCAAAACACTGAAGCTTTCTTT. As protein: CASSRTFQNTEAFF.

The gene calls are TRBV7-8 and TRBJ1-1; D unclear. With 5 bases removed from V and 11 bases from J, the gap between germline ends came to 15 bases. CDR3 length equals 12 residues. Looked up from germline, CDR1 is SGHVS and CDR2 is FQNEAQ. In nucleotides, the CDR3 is TGTGCCAGCAGCCAGGCAGCAGTAAGGGCTTTCTTT. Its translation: CASSQAAVRAFF.

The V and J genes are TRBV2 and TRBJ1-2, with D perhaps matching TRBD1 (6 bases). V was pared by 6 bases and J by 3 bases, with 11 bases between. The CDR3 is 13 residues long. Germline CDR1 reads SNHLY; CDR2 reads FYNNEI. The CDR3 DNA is TGTGCCAGCAGGCAGGGGCAAGACTATGGCTACACCTTC. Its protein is CASRQGQDYGYTF.

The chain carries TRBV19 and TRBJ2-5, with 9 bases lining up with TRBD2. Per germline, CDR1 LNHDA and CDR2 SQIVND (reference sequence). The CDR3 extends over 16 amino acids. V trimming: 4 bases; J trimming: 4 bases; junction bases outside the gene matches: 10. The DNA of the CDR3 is TGTGCCAGTAGTACCCGCGGGGGGGCCCTCACAGAGACCCAGTACTTC. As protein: CASSTRGGALTETQYF.

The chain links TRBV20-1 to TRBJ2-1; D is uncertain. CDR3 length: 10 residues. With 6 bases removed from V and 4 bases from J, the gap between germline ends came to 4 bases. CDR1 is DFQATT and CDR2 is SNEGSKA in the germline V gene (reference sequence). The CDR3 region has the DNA TGCAGTGCAGGGTACAATGAGCAGTTCTTC. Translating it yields CSAGYNEQFF.

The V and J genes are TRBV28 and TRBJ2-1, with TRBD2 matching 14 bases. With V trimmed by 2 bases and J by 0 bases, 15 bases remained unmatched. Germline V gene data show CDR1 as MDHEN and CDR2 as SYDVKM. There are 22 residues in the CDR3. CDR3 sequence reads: CASSLPPPGTSGGLSSYNEQFF. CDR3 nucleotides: TGTGCCAGCAGTTTACCCCCCCCCGGGACTAGCGGGGGCCTGAGCTCCTACAATGAGCAGTTCTTC.

This chain's CDR3 is CSVEFGTDSYEQYF. The CDR3 bases are TGCAGCGTTGAGTTTGGGACAGACTCCTACGAGCAGTACTTC. The chain combines TRBV29-1 with TRBJ2-7; 7 bases match TRBD1. This CDR3 is built from 14 residues. The V gene's germline CDR1 is SQVTM and CDR2 ANQGSEA. Losses at the gene ends were 3 bases for V and 0 bases for J; bases not matched to a gene: 5.

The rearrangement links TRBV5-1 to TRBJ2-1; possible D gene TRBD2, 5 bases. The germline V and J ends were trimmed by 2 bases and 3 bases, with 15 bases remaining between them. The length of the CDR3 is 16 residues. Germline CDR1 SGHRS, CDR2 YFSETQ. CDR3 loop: CASSFPPETNYNEQFF. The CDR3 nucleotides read TGCGCCAGCAGCTTTCCCCCGGAGACTAACTACAATGAGCAGTTCTTC.

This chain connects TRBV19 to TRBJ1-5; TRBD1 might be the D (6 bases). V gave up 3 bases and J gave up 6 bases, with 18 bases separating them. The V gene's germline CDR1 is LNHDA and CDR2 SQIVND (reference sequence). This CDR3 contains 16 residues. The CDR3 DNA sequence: TGTGCCAGTAGTATTGGACAGCAAATTATGGCTCAGCCCCAGCATTTT. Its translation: CASSIGQQIMAQPQHF.

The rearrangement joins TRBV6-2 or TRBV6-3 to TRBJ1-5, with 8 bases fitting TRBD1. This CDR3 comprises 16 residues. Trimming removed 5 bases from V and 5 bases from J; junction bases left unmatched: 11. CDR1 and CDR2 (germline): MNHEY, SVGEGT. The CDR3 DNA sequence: TGTGCCAGCAGTCAACTGTGGACAGGGCGGCATCAGCCCCAGCATTTT. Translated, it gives CASSQLWTGRHQPQHF.

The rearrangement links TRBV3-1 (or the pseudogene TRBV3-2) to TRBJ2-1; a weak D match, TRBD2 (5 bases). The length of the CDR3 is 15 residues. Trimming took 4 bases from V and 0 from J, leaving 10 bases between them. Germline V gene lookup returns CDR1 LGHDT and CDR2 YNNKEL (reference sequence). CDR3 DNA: TGTGCCAGCAGCCGGACTGCGACCTCCTACAATGAGCAGTTCTTC. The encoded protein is CASSRTATSYNEQFF.

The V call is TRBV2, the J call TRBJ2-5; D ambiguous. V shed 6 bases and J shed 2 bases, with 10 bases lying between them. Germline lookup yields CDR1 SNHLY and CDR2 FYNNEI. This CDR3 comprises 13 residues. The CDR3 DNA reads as TGTGCCAGCAGAGGGTCAGTGCAAGAGACCCAGTACTTC. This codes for CASRGSVQETQYF.